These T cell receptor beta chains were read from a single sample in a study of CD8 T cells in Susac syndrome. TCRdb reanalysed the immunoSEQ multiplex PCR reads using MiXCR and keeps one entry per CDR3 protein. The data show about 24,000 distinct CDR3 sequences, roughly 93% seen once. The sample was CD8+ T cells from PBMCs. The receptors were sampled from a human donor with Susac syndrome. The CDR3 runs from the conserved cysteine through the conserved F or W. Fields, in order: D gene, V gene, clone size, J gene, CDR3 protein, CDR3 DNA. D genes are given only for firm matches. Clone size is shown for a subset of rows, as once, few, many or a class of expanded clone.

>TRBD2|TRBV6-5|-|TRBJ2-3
CASSSVAGGTTDTQYF
TGTGCCAGCAGTTCCGTAGCGGGGGGGACCACAGATACGCAGTATTTT
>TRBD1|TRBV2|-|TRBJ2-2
CASSEAPIPDRAGELFF
TGTGCCAGCAGTGAAGCCCCAATACCCGACAGGGCCGGGGAGCTGTTTTTT
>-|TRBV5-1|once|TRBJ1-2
CASRMTDDYGYTF
TGCGCCAGCAGAATGACGGATGACTATGGCTACACCTTC
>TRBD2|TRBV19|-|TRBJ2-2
CASTGNGGLAGYLPGELFF
TGTGCCAGTACTGGCAACGGGGGGCTAGCGGGCTATCTTCCCGGGGAGCTGTTTTTT
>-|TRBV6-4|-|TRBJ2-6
CASSDSSGSGANVLTF
TGTGCCAGCAGTGACTCTAGCGGCTCTGGGGCCAACGTCCTGACTTTC
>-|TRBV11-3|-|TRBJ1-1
CASSLRGMSTEAFF
TGTGCCAGCAGCTTAAGGGGAATGAGCACTGAAGCTTTCTTT
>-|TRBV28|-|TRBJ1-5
CASRIQGRGLLGQPQHF
TGTGCCAGCAGGATACAGGGTAGGGGTTTGTTGGGTCAGCCCCAGCATTTT
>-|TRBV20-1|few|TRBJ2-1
CSARDLEQFF
TGCAGTGCTAGAGATCTTGAGCAATTCTTC
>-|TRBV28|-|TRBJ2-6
CASSFRVAGANVLTF
TGTGCCAGCAGTTTCCGGGTAGCCGGGGCCAACGTCCTGACTTTC
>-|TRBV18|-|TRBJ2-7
CASSPLAGRSLGEQYF
TGTGCCAGCTCACCACTGGCAGGCCGCAGTTTGGGCGAGCAGTACTTC
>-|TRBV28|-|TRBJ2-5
CASSPGHNQETQYF
TGTGCCAGCAGTCCCGGACACAACCAAGAGACCCAGTACTTC
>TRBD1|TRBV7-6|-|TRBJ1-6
CASSSDRGNSPLHF
TGTGCCAGCAGCTCGGACAGGGGGAATTCACCCCTCCACTTT
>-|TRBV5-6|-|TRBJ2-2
CASSEDRLNTGELFF
TGTGCCAGCAGCGAAGACAGACTGAACACCGGGGAGCTGTTTTTT
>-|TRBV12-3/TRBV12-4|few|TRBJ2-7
CASSLIGRGYEQYF
TGTGCCAGCAGTTTAATAGGCAGGGGCTACGAGCAGTACTTC
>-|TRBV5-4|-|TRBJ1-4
CASSLYRGEKLFF
TGTGCCAGCAGCTTATACAGAGGCGAAAAACTGTTTTTT
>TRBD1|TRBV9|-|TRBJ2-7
CASSVAQGTSYEQYF
TGTGCCAGCAGCGTTGCACAGGGGACCTCTTACGAGCAGTACTTC
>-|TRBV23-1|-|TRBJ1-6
CASSNSGDTQDHNSPLHF
TGCGCCAGCAGTAATTCGGGGGACACCCAGGACCATAATTCACCCCTCCACTTT
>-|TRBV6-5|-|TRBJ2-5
CASRDGPNQETQYF
TGTGCCAGCAGGGACGGACCAAACCAAGAGACCCAGTACTTC
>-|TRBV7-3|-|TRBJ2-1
CASSPWEMAEQFF
TGTGCCAGCAGCCCCTGGGAAATGGCTGAGCAGTTCTTC
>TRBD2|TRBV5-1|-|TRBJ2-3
CASSLGTSGGYTDTQYF
TGCGCCAGCAGCTTGGGGACTAGCGGGGGATACACAGATACGCAGTATTTT
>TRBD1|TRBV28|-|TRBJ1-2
CASSLPGQGASSYGYTF
TGTGCCAGCAGTTTGCCGGGACAGGGGGCCTCCAGCTATGGCTACACCTTC
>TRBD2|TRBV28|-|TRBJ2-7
CASSHGGAVQYF
TGTGCCAGCAGCCACGGGGGGGCAGTGCAGTACTTC
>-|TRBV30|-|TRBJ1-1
CASDLPEDTEAFF
TGTGCCTCCGACCTCCCCGAGGACACTGAAGCTTTCTTT
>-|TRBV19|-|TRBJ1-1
CASSKASHGSMNTEAFF
TGTGCCAGTAGTAAGGCCTCCCATGGGTCGATGAACACTGAAGCTTTCTTT
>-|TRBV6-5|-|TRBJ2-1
CASSYSWGGNNEQFF
TGTGCCAGCAGTTACTCATGGGGGGGCAACAATGAGCAGTTCTTC
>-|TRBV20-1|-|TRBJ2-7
CSARGISYEQYF
TGCAGTGCTAGAGGAATCTCCTACGAGCAGTACTTC
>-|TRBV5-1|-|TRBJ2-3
CASSSEQSADTQYF
TGCGCCAGCAGTTCCGAGCAAAGTGCAGATACGCAGTATTTT
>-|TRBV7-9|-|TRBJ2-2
CASSPRDGGHIIGELFF
TGTGCCAGCAGCCCCAGGGACGGGGGGCATATAATCGGGGAGCTGTTTTTT
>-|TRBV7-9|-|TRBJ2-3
CASTGGIRWQGEEDTQYF
TGTGCCAGCACCGGTGGGATAAGGTGGCAGGGCGAGGAAGATACGCAGTATTTT
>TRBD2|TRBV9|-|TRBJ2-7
CASSVGLAGGGYEQYF
TGTGCCAGCAGCGTCGGACTAGCGGGGGGAGGCTACGAGCAGTACTTC
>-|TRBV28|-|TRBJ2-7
CASSLRTPGGYEQYF
TGTGCCAGCAGTTTACGGACCCCCGGGGGCTACGAGCAGTACTTC
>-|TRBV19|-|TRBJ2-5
CASSSRTVQETQYF
TGTGCCAGTAGTAGCCGGACAGTCCAAGAGACCCAGTACTTC
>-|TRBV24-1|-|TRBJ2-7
CATSDLSTEGNYEQYF
TGTGCCACCAGTGACCTCTCCACAGAGGGCAACTACGAGCAGTACTTC
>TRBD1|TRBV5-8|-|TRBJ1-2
CASNIPRTGNYGYTF
TGTGCCAGCAATATCCCGCGGACAGGGAACTATGGCTACACCTTC
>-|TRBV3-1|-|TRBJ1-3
CASSHSGSLGNTIYF
TGTGCCAGCAGCCACTCGGGGAGCCTTGGAAACACCATATATTTT
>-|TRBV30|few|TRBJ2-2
CAWQGGGPGELFF
TGTGCCTGGCAGGGAGGGGGGCCCGGGGAGCTGTTTTTT